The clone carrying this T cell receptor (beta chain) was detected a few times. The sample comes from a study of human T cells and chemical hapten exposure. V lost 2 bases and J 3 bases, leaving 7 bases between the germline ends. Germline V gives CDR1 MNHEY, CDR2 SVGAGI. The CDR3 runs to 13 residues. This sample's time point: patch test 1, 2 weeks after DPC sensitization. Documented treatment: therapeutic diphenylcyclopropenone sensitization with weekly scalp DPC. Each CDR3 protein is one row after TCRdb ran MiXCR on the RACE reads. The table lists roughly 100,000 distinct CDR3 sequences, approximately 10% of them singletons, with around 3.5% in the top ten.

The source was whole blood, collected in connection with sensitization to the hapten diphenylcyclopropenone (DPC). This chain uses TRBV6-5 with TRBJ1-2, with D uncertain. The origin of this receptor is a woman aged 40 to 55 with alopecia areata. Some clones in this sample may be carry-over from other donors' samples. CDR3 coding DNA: TGTGCCAGCAGTTACGTAGTTGACTATGGCTACACCTTC. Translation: CASSYVVDYGYTF.